This is a list of T cell receptor beta chains from one sample in a study of T cells in localized non-small cell lung cancer. The assay was immunoSEQ multiplex PCR, and TCRdb's table has in-frame clones only and misses some. This table holds about 20,000 clones, around 83% found once. This specimen consisted of peripheral blood, obtained before any cancer treatment. The receptors shown here come from a man aged 40 to 69 with stage I lung adenocarcinoma. Both conserved end residues are part of each CDR3. The D gene is left open where the match is weak. Some rows mark clone size as missing; the rest say once, few, many or name a class of expanded clone.

CDR3: CASSPGTGVQQPQHF
DNA: TGTGCCAGCAGTCCCGGGACAGGGGTTCAACAGCCCCAGCATTTT
D: TRBD1
length: 15
J: TRBJ1-5
V: TRBV27
size: few

CDR3: CAWSLGIDTGELFF
DNA: TGTGCCTGGAGTCTCGGGATTGACACCGGGGAGCTGTTTTTT
D: -
length: 14
J: TRBJ2-2
V: TRBV30
size: few

CDR3: CASSLSRGVSYEQYF
DNA: TGTGCCAGCAGTTTATCCCGAGGGGTATCCTACGAGCAGTACTTC
D: -
length: 15
J: TRBJ2-7
V: TRBV28
size: few

CDR3: CASSYGGRNEQFF
DNA: TGTGCCAGCAGCTATGGGGGCCGAAATGAGCAGTTCTTC
D: -
length: 13
J: TRBJ2-1
V: TRBV7-8
size: -

CDR3: CASSVDTQETQYF
DNA: TGTGCCAGTAGTGTGGACACGCAAGAGACCCAGTACTTC
D: -
length: 13
J: TRBJ2-5
V: TRBV19
size: -

CDR3: CASSLRAGRLKLFF
DNA: TGTGCCAGCAGCTTGCGGGCAGGGCGCCTGAAACTGTTTTTT
D: -
length: 14
J: TRBJ1-4
V: TRBV5-6
size: -

CDR3: CASSWATGANYGYTF
DNA: TGTGCCAGCAGTTGGGCAACAGGCGCCAACTATGGCTACACCTTC
D: -
length: 15
J: TRBJ1-2
V: TRBV28
size: -

CDR3: CASSLRSFGLDQETQYF
DNA: TGTGCCAGCAGCTTACGCAGTTTTGGGCTGGACCAAGAGACCCAGTACTTC
D: -
length: 17
J: TRBJ2-5
V: TRBV13
size: -

CDR3: CASSLARGGGGDTQYF
DNA: TGTGCCAGCAGCTTAGCACGCGGGGGCGGAGGAGATACGCAGTATTTT
D: -
length: 16
J: TRBJ2-3
V: TRBV11-2
size: -

CDR3: CASSPPSSSGANVLTF
DNA: TGCGCCAGCAGCCCCCCAAGTAGCTCTGGGGCCAACGTCCTGACTTTC
D: -
length: 16
J: TRBJ2-6
V: TRBV5-1
size: -

CDR3: CASSPRVQLHYGYTF
DNA: TGTGCCAGCTCACCACGGGTACAGCTTCACTATGGCTACACCTTC
D: -
length: 15
J: TRBJ1-2
V: TRBV18
size: -

CDR3: CASRFGTVGTYQETQYF
DNA: TGCGCCAGCCGCTTCGGGACGGTGGGGACGTACCAAGAGACCCAGTACTTC
D: -
length: 17
J: TRBJ2-5
V: TRBV5-1
size: -

CDR3: CAWRTLAANTGELFF
DNA: TGTGCCTGGAGGACGCTAGCCGCTAACACCGGGGAGCTGTTTTTT
D: -
length: 15
J: TRBJ2-2
V: TRBV30
size: -

CDR3: CASSPKPSRKTYGYTF
DNA: TGTGCCAGCAGCCCTAAACCAAGCAGAAAGACCTATGGCTACACCTTC
D: -
length: 16
J: TRBJ1-2
V: TRBV11-2
size: -

CDR3: CASSLGGPGEQFF
DNA: TGTGCCAGCAGCTTGGGAGGACCGGGAGAGCAGTTCTTC
D: -
length: 13
J: TRBJ2-1
V: TRBV5-6
size: -

CDR3: CASSYLKTGELFF
DNA: TGTGCCAGCAGTTACTTAAAAACCGGGGAGCTGTTTTTT
D: -
length: 13
J: TRBJ2-2
V: TRBV6-5
size: -

CDR3: CASSLGGLAGVLRDTQYF
DNA: TGTGCCAGCAGCTTAGGCGGACTAGCGGGAGTGCTTAGGGATACGCAGTATTTT
D: TRBD2
length: 18
J: TRBJ2-3
V: TRBV11-2
size: few

CDR3: CASSQSPTGTGFSEQYF
DNA: TGCGCCAGCAGCCAATCGCCGACCGGGACAGGGTTCAGCGAGCAGTACTTC
D: TRBD1
length: 17
J: TRBJ2-7
V: TRBV4-1
size: -

CDR3: CASSIGGWAGEQFF
DNA: TGTGCCAGTAGTATAGGGGGATGGGCAGGTGAGCAGTTCTTC
D: -
length: 14
J: TRBJ2-1
V: TRBV19
size: -

CDR3: CASSIEPPDRGTYNEQFF
DNA: TGTGCCAGTAGTATAGAGCCCCCCGACAGGGGAACGTACAATGAGCAGTTCTTC
D: TRBD1
length: 18
J: TRBJ2-1
V: TRBV19
size: few

CDR3: CASSQPTGGGTEAFF
DNA: TGTGCCAGCAGCCAGCCTACAGGGGGAGGTACTGAAGCTTTCTTT
D: TRBD1
length: 15
J: TRBJ1-1
V: TRBV4-2
size: few

CDR3: CASTPDSYSTDTQYF
DNA: TGCGCCAGTACCCCCGACAGTTATAGCACAGATACGCAGTATTTT
D: -
length: 15
J: TRBJ2-3
V: TRBV5-1
size: -

CDR3: CARSYRPPSGGLSSYEQYF
DNA: TGTGCCAGAAGCTACCGCCCCCCTAGCGGGGGGTTAAGCTCCTACGAGCAGTACTTC
D: TRBD2
length: 19
J: TRBJ2-7
V: TRBV5-3
size: -

CDR3: CASSESASGGQETQYF
DNA: TGTGCCAGCAGTGAATCGGCTAGCGGGGGCCAAGAGACCCAGTACTTC
D: TRBD2
length: 16
J: TRBJ2-5
V: TRBV25-1
size: -

CDR3: CASIGDSQSSYNEQFF
DNA: TGTGCCAGCATCGGGGACTCCCAAAGCTCCTACAATGAGCAGTTCTTC
D: -
length: 16
J: TRBJ2-1
V: TRBV28
size: few

CDR3: CASSARGLAGNTDTQYF
DNA: TGTGCCAGCAGCGCCAGGGGACTAGCGGGGAACACAGATACGCAGTATTTT
D: TRBD2
length: 17
J: TRBJ2-3
V: TRBV9
size: -

CDR3: CAWSAVSAKNIQYF
DNA: TGTGCCTGGAGTGCCGTATCAGCCAAAAACATTCAGTACTTC
D: -
length: 14
J: TRBJ2-4
V: TRBV30
size: few

CDR3: CASSLMAGLTDTQYF
DNA: TGTGCCAGCAGCTTAATGGCGGGGCTCACAGATACGCAGTATTTT
D: -
length: 15
J: TRBJ2-3
V: TRBV7-3
size: -

CDR3: CASSFPWARLSSYNSPLHF
DNA: TGTGCCAGCAGCTTTCCGTGGGCCAGGCTAAGCTCCTATAATTCACCCCTCCACTTT
D: -
length: 19
J: TRBJ1-6
V: TRBV21-1
size: -

CDR3: CASSVAQGGGTDTQYF
DNA: TGTGCCAGCAGCGTAGCGCAGGGCGGTGGCACAGATACGCAGTATTTT
D: -
length: 16
J: TRBJ2-3
V: TRBV9
size: once

CDR3: CASSGRVSSEAFF
DNA: TGTGCCAGCAGTGGGCGGGTCTCCTCTGAAGCTTTCTTT
D: -
length: 13
J: TRBJ1-1
V: TRBV6-6
size: -

CDR3: CASSLGGPGELFF
DNA: TGTGCCAGCAGTTTAGGGGGCCCCGGGGAGCTGTTTTTT
D: TRBD1
length: 13
J: TRBJ2-2
V: TRBV11-3
size: few

CDR3: CASSLRREKTDTQYF
DNA: TGTGCCAGCAGCTTGAGGCGGGAAAAAACAGATACGCAGTATTTT
D: -
length: 15
J: TRBJ2-3
V: TRBV11-1
size: -

CDR3: CASSPGERQTQYF
DNA: TGTGCCAGCAGCCCGGGAGAGAGGCAGACCCAGTACTTC
D: -
length: 13
J: TRBJ2-5
V: TRBV7-2
size: -

CDR3: CASSFAEYGEQFF
DNA: TGTGCCAGCAGCTTCGCGGAGTACGGCGAGCAGTTCTTC
D: -
length: 13
J: TRBJ2-1
V: TRBV11-2
size: -

CDR3: CASSLTSGYLFEQFF
DNA: TGTGCCAGCAGCCTTACTAGCGGCTACTTGTTTGAGCAGTTCTTC
D: TRBD2
length: 15
J: TRBJ2-1
V: TRBV2
size: once

CDR3: CASSYRGDTQYF
DNA: TGTGCCAGCAGTTACCGAGGAGATACGCAGTATTTT
D: -
length: 12
J: TRBJ2-3
V: TRBV5-6
size: -

CDR3: CASSSPNGVGTEAFF
DNA: TGCGCCAGCAGCTCCCCGAATGGGGTCGGGACTGAAGCTTTCTTT
D: -
length: 15
J: TRBJ1-1
V: TRBV4-1
size: -

CDR3: CASSPFLLGSNEQFF
DNA: TGTGCCAGCTCACCATTCCTTTTGGGGTCGAATGAGCAGTTCTTC
D: -
length: 15
J: TRBJ2-1
V: TRBV18
size: -

CDR3: CASRTLLMDRESNQPQHF
DNA: TGTGCCAGCAGGACCTTACTTATGGATAGGGAAAGCAATCAGCCCCAGCATTTT
D: -
length: 18
J: TRBJ1-5
V: TRBV21-1
size: -

CDR3: CASSSDGDEQFF
DNA: TGTGCCAGCAGCTCGGACGGAGATGAGCAGTTCTTC
D: -
length: 12
J: TRBJ2-1
V: TRBV5-4
size: -

CDR3: CASSRGTSGNNEQFF
DNA: TGTGCCAGCAGTCGGGGGACTAGCGGCAACAATGAGCAGTTCTTC
D: TRBD2
length: 15
J: TRBJ2-1
V: TRBV27
size: once

CDR3: CASSLGQAEGYTF
DNA: TGTGCCAGCTCACTCGGACAGGCGGAGGGCTACACCTTC
D: TRBD1
length: 13
J: TRBJ1-2
V: TRBV18
size: few

CDR3: CASSTGTGGGYTF
DNA: TGTGCCAGTAGCACCGGGACAGGGGGCGGCTACACCTTC
D: TRBD1
length: 13
J: TRBJ1-2
V: TRBV19
size: -

CDR3: CASSSSGGSGNTIYF
DNA: TGTGCCAGCAGTTCCTCCGGGGGTTCTGGAAACACCATATATTTT
D: -
length: 15
J: TRBJ1-3
V: TRBV28
size: -

CDR3: CASSPSSTWERTYGYTF
DNA: TGTGCCAGCAGCCCGAGCTCAACGTGGGAGCGGACCTATGGCTACACCTTC
D: -
length: 17
J: TRBJ1-2
V: TRBV9
size: -

CDR3: CASSPQGGVSPGKLFF
DNA: TGTGCCAGCAGCCCCCAAGGAGGGGTCTCACCGGGAAAACTGTTTTTT
D: -
length: 16
J: TRBJ1-4
V: TRBV11-2
size: -

CDR3: CASSHTMGGANVLTF
DNA: TGTGCCAGCAGCCACACCATGGGGGGGGCCAACGTCCTGACTTTC
D: -
length: 15
J: TRBJ2-6
V: TRBV14
size: -

CDR3: CASSTGPLLLQPQHF
DNA: TGTGCCAGCAGTACCGGTCCACTACTTCTTCAGCCCCAGCATTTT
D: -
length: 15
J: TRBJ1-5
V: TRBV27
size: few

CDR3: CASSSLQGGETQYF
DNA: TGTGCCAGCAGCTCCCTACAGGGTGGAGAGACCCAGTACTTC
D: -
length: 14
J: TRBJ2-5
V: TRBV13
size: -

CDR3: CASSLGGGDYGYTF
DNA: TGCGCCAGCAGCTTGGGAGGGGGCGACTATGGCTACACCTTC
D: TRBD1
length: 14
J: TRBJ1-2
V: TRBV5-1
size: -

CDR3: CASSLGRHLQAFF
DNA: TGTGCCAGCAGCTTAGGCAGGCACTTGCAAGCTTTCTTT
D: -
length: 13
J: TRBJ1-1
V: TRBV11-2
size: -

CDR3: CASSYSPLATDTQYF
DNA: TGTGCCAGCAGTTACAGCCCCCTGGCGACAGATACGCAGTATTTT
D: -
length: 15
J: TRBJ2-3
V: TRBV6-6
size: -